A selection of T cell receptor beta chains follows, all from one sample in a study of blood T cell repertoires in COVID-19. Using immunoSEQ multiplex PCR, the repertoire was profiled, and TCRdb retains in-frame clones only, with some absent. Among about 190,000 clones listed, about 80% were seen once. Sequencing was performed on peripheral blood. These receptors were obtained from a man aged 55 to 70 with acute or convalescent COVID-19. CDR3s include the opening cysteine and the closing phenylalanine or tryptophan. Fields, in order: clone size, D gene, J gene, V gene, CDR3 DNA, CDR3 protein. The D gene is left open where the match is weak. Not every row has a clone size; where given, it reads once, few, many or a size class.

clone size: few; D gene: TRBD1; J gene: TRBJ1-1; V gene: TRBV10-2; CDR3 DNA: TGCGCCAGCACTGATCTGGACAGGGGGAGGACTGAAGCTTTCTTT; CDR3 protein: CASTDLDRGRTEAFF
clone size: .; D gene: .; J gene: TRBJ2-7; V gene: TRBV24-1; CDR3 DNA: TGTGCCACCACCAAGACAGGTTCCTACGAGCAGTACTTC; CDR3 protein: CATTKTGSYEQYF
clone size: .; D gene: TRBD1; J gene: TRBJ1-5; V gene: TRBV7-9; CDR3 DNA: TGTGCCAGCAGCCGTGGGGCAGGGGGCGCCAGCCAACCCCAGCATTTT; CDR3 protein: CASSRGAGGASQPQHF
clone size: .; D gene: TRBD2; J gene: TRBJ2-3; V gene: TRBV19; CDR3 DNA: TGTGCCAGTAGGTCACTAGCGGTAATCAACACAGATACGCAGTATTTT; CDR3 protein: CASRSLAVINTDTQYF
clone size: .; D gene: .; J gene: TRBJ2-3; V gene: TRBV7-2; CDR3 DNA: TGTGCCAGCAGCTTTGGGGGGGCGGCAGATACGCAGTATTTT; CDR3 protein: CASSFGGAADTQYF
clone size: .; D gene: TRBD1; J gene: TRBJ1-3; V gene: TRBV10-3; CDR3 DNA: TGTGCCATCAGCAGCACAGGGGATGGAAACACCATATATTTT; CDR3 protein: CAISSTGDGNTIYF
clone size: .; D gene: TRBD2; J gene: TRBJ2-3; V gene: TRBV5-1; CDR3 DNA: TGCGCCAGCAGCTCTAGCGGGTCTAGCACAGATACGCAGTATTTT; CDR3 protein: CASSSSGSSTDTQYF
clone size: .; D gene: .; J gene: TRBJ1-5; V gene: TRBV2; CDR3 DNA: TGTGCCAGCAGTGAATCGTGGACAATCAATCAGCCCCAGCATTTT; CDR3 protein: CASSESWTINQPQHF
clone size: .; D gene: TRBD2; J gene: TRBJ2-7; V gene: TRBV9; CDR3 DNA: TGTGCCAGCAGCGTAGACGCGGGGGAGGCCTTTGACGAGCAGTACTTC; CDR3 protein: CASSVDAGEAFDEQYF
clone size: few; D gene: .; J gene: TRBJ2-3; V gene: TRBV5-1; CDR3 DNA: TGCGCCAGCAGCTTGGTGGAGCTCGGCTATAGCACAGATACGCAGTATTTT; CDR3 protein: CASSLVELGYSTDTQYF
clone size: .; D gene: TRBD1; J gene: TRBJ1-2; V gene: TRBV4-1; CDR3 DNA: TGCGCCAGCAGCCGGGACAGGGGAGACGGCTACACCTTC; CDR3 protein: CASSRDRGDGYTF
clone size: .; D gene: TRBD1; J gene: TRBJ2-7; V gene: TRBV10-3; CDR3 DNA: TGTGCCATCAGCGGAGGCCCCGGGACAGGGGGAACCTCATACGAGCAGTACTTC; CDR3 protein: CAISGGPGTGGTSYEQYF
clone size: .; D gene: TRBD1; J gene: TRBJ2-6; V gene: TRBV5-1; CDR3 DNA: TGCGCCAGCAGCTTGGCGGGGACAGGAACTTCTGGGGCCAACGTCCTGACTTTC; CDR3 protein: CASSLAGTGTSGANVLTF
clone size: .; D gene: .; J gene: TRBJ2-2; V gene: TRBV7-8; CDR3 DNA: TGTGCCAGCAGCCCGGCCAGGGTTAGCTTCGGGGAGCTGTTTTTT; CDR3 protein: CASSPARVSFGELFF